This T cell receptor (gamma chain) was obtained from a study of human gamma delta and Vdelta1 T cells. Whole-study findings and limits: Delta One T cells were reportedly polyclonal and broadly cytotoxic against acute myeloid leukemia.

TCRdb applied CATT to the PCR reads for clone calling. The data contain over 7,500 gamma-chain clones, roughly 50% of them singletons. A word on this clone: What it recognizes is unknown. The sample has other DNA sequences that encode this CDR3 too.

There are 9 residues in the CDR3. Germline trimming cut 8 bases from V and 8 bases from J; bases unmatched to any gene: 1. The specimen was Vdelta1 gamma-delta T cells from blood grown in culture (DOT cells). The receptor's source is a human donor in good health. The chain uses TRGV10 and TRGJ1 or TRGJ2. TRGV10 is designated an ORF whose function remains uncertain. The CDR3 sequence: CAAWDKKLF. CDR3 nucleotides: TGTGCTGCGTGGGATAAGAAACTCTTT.